What follows is one T cell receptor beta chain and its context. The antigen is unknown. The data stem from a study of blood T cells in healthy people across ages. The CDR3 sequence is 16 residues long. Using a J-beta primer mix together with a sample-barcoded 5' primer, a second PCR was run for about 6 to 12 cycles. Using its own MiXCR run on the 5' RACE reads, TCRdb lists one record per CDR3 protein. This table has 650,000 to 1,000,000 distinct CDR3 sequences, 35% to 40% appearing once. Notes on the study in general: TCR beta diversity, measured per million T cells, fell in a roughly linear way with age. Both higher diversity and more naive CD4+ cells marked long-lived donors when set against aged donors.

The genes are TRBV12-3 or TRBV12-4 and TRBJ2-1; D gene uncertain. Matching the DNA end better, TRBJ2-7 makes the J call doubtful. This TCR was recovered from a man aged 18 to 29 in good health. The material sequenced was blood. The CDR3 DNA reads TGTGCCAGCCCCTCAGGAACTCGAGTTTCCTACAATGAGCAGTACTTC. This encodes CASPSGTRVSYNEQYF.